A selection of T cell receptor beta chains follows, all from one sample in a study of blood T cell repertoires in COVID-19. Clones were sequenced by immunoSEQ multiplex PCR, and TCRdb holds only the in-frame ones, with some missing. The table lists 30,000 or so clones, approximately 90% of them singletons. Sequenced sample: peripheral blood. The source is a human donor in a cohort sampled during active COVID-19. Both conserved end residues are part of each CDR3.

v_gene: TRBV5-6; CDR3aa: CASSPRTGPVTGELFF
v_gene: TRBV4-1; CDR3aa: CASSQVQGLGYNEQFF
v_gene: TRBV19; CDR3aa: CASRVARSSYNEQFF
v_gene: TRBV6-5; CDR3aa: CASRTGGLTDTQYF
v_gene: TRBV27; CDR3aa: CASSLTERGGFTDTQYF
v_gene: TRBV7-2; CDR3aa: CASSLWGLAGSGLDF
v_gene: TRBV6-6; CDR3aa: CASSRPRLAGDRMPDTQYF
v_gene: TRBV5-1; CDR3aa: CASSLGQGSDFFSTDTQYF
v_gene: TRBV4-1; CDR3aa: CASSSIADGETQYF
v_gene: TRBV10-3; CDR3aa: CAIGVGQGVEPQHF
v_gene: TRBV4-2; CDR3aa: CASSHGYREPNEKLFF
v_gene: TRBV7-8; CDR3aa: CASSSGTVSYEQYF
v_gene: TRBV7-9; CDR3aa: CASSYLPGQMKYYGYTF
v_gene: TRBV7-2; CDR3aa: CASSLILAGGELFF
v_gene: TRBV28; CDR3aa: CASSFTQGSYEQYF
v_gene: TRBV6-2/TRBV6-3; CDR3aa: CASSYSSSLTDTQYF
v_gene: TRBV18; CDR3aa: CASSLDRAGYTF
v_gene: TRBV19; CDR3aa: CASSLGLREKLFF
v_gene: TRBV2; CDR3aa: CASSFAADTQYF
v_gene: TRBV5-1; CDR3aa: CASSLEGEHEQYF
v_gene: TRBV28; CDR3aa: CASSLPLQGASPNTEAFF
v_gene: TRBV19; CDR3aa: CASRGGKYEQYF
v_gene: TRBV6-5; CDR3aa: CASTPSRGYNSPLHF
v_gene: TRBV7-6; CDR3aa: CASSLRASGGKETQYF
v_gene: TRBV19; CDR3aa: CASSIAPSPDSINEKLFF
v_gene: TRBV9; CDR3aa: CASSAQGQNQPQHF
v_gene: TRBV5-1; CDR3aa: CASSLQETQYF
v_gene: TRBV27; CDR3aa: CASSLTGIGSYEQYF
v_gene: TRBV6-5; CDR3aa: CASSYSTGGYGYTF
v_gene: TRBV5-6; CDR3aa: CASSWGQGLGTDTQYF
v_gene: TRBV2; CDR3aa: CASNFPGGIDTKGNTGELFF
v_gene: TRBV6-2/TRBV6-3; CDR3aa: CASSYSGALDTQYF
v_gene: TRBV27; CDR3aa: CASRLGAGGPPDTQYF
v_gene: TRBV25-1; CDR3aa: CASSEWTGGGDTQYF
v_gene: TRBV18; CDR3aa: CASSPGDITYEQYF
v_gene: TRBV19; CDR3aa: CASMAVSTDTQYF
v_gene: TRBV5-4; CDR3aa: CASSGSSVPQETQYF
v_gene: TRBV13; CDR3aa: CASTLGGGHNEQYF
v_gene: TRBV5-1; CDR3aa: CASSLTVSGANVLTF
v_gene: TRBV12-3/TRBV12-4; CDR3aa: CASAQGGNQPQHF
v_gene: TRBV7-9; CDR3aa: CASSWGLGTTYNEQFF
v_gene: TRBV28; CDR3aa: CASSSDSLGGTQYF
v_gene: TRBV5-6; CDR3aa: CASSLARAGGWETQYF
v_gene: TRBV6-5; CDR3aa: CASSSYGGSYEQYF
v_gene: TRBV1; CDR3aa: CTSSQVRGGESINEQFF
v_gene: TRBV30; CDR3aa: CASRGDYQKSYGYTF
v_gene: TRBV6-1; CDR3aa: CASSEVASGGEQYF
v_gene: TRBV7-2; CDR3aa: CASSSLEVGSGTDTQYF
v_gene: TRBV9; CDR3aa: CASSVEEGTKSKNIQYF
v_gene: TRBV5-6; CDR3aa: CASSSTGNSPLHF
v_gene: TRBV9; CDR3aa: CASSPRLVSDTQYF
v_gene: TRBV25-1; CDR3aa: CASSELEAGGGETQYF
v_gene: TRBV18; CDR3aa: CASSPLSSGGAVEQFF